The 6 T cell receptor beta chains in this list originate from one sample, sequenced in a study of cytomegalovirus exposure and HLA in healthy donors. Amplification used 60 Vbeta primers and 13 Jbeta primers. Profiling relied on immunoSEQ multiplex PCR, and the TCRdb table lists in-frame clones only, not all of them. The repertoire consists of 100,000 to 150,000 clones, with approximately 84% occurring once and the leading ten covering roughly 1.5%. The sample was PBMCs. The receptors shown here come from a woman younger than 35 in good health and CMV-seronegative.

Here the CDR3 reads CASNQGTGREQFF. CDR3 sequence (DNA): TGTGCCAGCAACCAGGGAACAGGACGTGAGCAGTTCTTC. J is TRBJ2-1 and V is TRBV6-6, with a weak D call TRBD1 (5 bases). The CDR3 contains 13 residues. CDR1 MNHNY and CDR2 SVGAGI come from the germline V gene (reference sequence). Trimming stripped 7 bases from V and 9 bases from J, with 16 bases between.

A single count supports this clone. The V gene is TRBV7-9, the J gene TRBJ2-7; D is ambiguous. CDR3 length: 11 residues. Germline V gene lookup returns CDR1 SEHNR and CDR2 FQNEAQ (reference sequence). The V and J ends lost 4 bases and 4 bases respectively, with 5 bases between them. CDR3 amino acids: CASSSVYEQYF. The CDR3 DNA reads TGTGCCAGCAGCTCTGTTTACGAGCAGTACTTC.

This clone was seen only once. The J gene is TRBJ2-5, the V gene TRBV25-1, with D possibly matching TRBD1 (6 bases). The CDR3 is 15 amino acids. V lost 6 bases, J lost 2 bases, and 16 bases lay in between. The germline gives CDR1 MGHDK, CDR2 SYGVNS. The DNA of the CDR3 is TGTGCCAGCAGAGCCCACAGGGACGTACAAGAGACCCAGTACTTC. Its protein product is CASRAHRDVQETQYF.

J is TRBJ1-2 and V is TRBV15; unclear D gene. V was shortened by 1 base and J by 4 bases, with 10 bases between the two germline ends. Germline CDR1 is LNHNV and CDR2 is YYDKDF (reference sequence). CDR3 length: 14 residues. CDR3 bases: TGTGCCACCAGCAGAGGTCCCGGGTCCTATGGCTACACCTTC. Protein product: CATSRGPGSYGYTF.

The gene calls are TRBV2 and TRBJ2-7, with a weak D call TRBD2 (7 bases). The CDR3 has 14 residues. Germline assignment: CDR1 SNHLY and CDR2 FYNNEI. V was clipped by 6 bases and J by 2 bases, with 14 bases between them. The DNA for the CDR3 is TGTGCCAGCAGCCTAGGGGGGGACCCCTACGAGCAGTACTTC. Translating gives CASSLGGDPYEQYF.

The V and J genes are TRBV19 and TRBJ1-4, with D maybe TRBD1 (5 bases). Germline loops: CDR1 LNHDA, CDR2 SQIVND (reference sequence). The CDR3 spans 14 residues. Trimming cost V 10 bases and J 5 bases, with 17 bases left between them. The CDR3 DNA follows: TGTGCCACCTCCTGGCAGGGCGCGAATGAAAAACTGTTTTTT. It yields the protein CATSWQGANEKLFF.